The clone carrying this T cell receptor (beta chain) was detected many times. The method was immunoSEQ multiplex PCR; TCRdb's version includes in-frame clones alone and lacks a portion of them. The sample consists of 80,000 to 100,000 clones, less than 85% of them appearing once. The germline CDR1 and CDR2 sequences are LGHNA and YNFKEQ. This CDR3 region has 13 residues. Trimming cost V 0 bases and J 6 bases, with 9 bases left between them. This record comes from a study of blood T cell repertoires in COVID-19. Study-wide background: Acute-phase and convalescent COVID-19 samples originated in the United States, Italy and Spain. In each case, the material was cDNA or gDNA derived from T cells, B-cell-depleted T cells, or PBMCs.

The receptor was isolated from an older man with active or convalescent COVID-19. The chain carries TRBV4-2 and TRBJ2-7, with D hard to call. The specimen was peripheral blood. CDR3 region: CASSQDRAIEQYF. The CDR3 DNA is TGTGCCAGCAGCCAAGATAGAGCAATCGAGCAGTACTTC.